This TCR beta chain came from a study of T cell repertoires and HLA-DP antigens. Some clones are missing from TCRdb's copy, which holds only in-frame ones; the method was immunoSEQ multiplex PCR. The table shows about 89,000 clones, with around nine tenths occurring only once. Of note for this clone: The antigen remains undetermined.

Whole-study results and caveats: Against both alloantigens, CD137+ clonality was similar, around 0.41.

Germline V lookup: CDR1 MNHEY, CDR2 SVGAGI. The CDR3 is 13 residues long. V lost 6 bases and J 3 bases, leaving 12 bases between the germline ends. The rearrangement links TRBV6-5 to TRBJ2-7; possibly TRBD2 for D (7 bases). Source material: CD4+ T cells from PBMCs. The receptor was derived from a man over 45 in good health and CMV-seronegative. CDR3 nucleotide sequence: TGTGCCAGCAGACCGGGGGGCCGCTACGAGCAGTACTTC. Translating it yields CASRPGGRYEQYF.